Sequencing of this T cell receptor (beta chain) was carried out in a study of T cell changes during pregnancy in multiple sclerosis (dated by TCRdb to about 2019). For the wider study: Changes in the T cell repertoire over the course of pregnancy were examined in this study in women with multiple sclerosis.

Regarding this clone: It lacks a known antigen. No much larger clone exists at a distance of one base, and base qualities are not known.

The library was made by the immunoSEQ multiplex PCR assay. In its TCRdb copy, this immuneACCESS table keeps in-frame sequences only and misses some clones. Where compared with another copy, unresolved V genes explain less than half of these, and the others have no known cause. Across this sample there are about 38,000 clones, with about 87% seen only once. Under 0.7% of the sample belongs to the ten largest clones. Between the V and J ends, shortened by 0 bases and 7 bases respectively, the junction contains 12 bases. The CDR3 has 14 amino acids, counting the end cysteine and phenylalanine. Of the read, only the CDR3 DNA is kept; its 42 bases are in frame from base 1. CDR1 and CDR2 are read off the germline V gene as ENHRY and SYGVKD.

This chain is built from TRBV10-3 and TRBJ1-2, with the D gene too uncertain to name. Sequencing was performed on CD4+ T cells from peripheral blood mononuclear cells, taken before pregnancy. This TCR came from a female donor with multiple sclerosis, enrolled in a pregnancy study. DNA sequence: TGTGCCATCAGTGAGTCGGGGAGTTTTGGTGGCTACACCTTC. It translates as CAISESGSFGGYTF.